This T cell receptor beta chain was captured in a study of read filtering for tumor transcriptome and immune sequencing. Looking at the study overall: Eight or nine patients were R-ISS I, some 15 were R-ISS II, about seven were R-ISS III. The study's findings and limits: Correlation between methods rose after single-read clonotypes were removed.

Trimming left V 4 bases short and J 5 bases short, with 14 bases between. The germline V gene has CDR1 LGHDT and CDR2 YNNKEL (reference sequence). This CDR3 has 14 residues. From 300 to 450 ng of RNA, a library with molecular barcoded alpha/delta and beta/gamma adaptors was made. TCRdb redid the calling of the reads with MiXCR, one entry per CDR3 protein. Here the sample spans fewer than 150,000 distinct CDR3 sequences, 13% being singletons. The sample holds many counts of this clonotype. As yet, its antigen is unknown. What was sequenced was a population of CD138-negative cells sorted from bone marrow. This chain links TRBV3-1 with TRBJ2-5, with TRBD1 as a possible D gene (6 bases). The receptor's source is a donor at least 40 years old with multiple myeloma. The CDR3: CASSRLDRGETQYF. Written as DNA, the CDR3 is TGTGCCAGCAGCCGCTTGGACAGAGGCGAGACCCAGTACTTC.